A few counts support the clone carrying this T cell receptor (beta chain). Its specificity is not known. The treatment was: oral pan-JAK inhibitor, 5-10 mg twice daily. Obtained from alopecia areata patients were lesional scalp punch biopsies along with peripheral blood. RNA extraction and reverse transcription yielded cDNA as sequencing template. Profiling relied on immunoSEQ multiplex PCR, and the TCRdb table lists in-frame clones only, not all of them. Of some 120,000 clones listed, 61% are singletons. This record belongs to a study of CD8+ T cells in alopecia areata. Study in general: Treated patients were dosed with oral tofacitinib, taking 5 to 10 mg twice daily.

Study observations and caveats: The study found higher clonality in lesional than normal scalp, especially in alopecia totalis/universalis.

Trimming removed 0 bases at V and 4 bases at J, with 18 bases between. The CDR3 runs to 16 residues. The germline V gene has CDR1 GTSNPN and CDR2 SVGIG (reference sequence). This chain connects TRBV30 to TRBJ1-2, with D unclear. The source of this sequence is a human donor with alopecia areata. The sequencing used CD4+ T cells sorted from blood, collected at week 4, from a patient treated with tofacitinib. CDR3 nucleotide sequence: TGTGCCTGGAGTGTACTAAGGACCGTCAACGTCTATGGCTACACCTTC. Protein sequence: CAWSVLRTVNVYGYTF.